The 23 T cell receptor beta chains below were found in one sample sequenced in a study of T-cell memory formation after mild COVID-19. Using its own MiXCR run on the 5' RACE reads, TCRdb lists one record per CDR3 protein. The sample includes a few hundred thousand distinct CDR3 sequences, less than 25% of them seen just once. The source material was PBMCs or a T cell subset sorted from them (not recorded which). These receptors were taken from an adult woman who had mild COVID-19 (a few samples of this study predate the infection). Cell type and time point are not known.

Only one count was recorded for this clonotype. The chain employs TRBV7-2 and TRBJ2-7; 7 bases are shared with TRBD1. Germline values: CDR1 SGHTA, CDR2 FQGNSA. The length of the CDR3 is 13 residues. J gave up 1 base and V 11 bases, and 8 bases lay outside the gene matches. CDR3 residues: CAERVQGSYEQYF. In DNA form, the CDR3 reads TGTGCCGAAAGAGTACAGGGGTCCTACGAGCAGTACTTC.

The J gene is TRBJ1-1, the V gene TRBV30; TRBD1 matches at 9 bases. The CDR3 is made up of 14 amino acids. The ends lost 5 bases at V and 3 bases at J; junction bases unmatched: 7. Germline V CDR1 and CDR2: GTSNPN, SVGIG (reference sequence). The chain's CDR3 is CAWEMGQGDTEAFF. CDR3 coding DNA: TGTGCCTGGGAAATGGGACAGGGTGACACTGAAGCTTTCTTT.

The chain links TRBV6-2 or TRBV6-3 to TRBJ1-5, with unresolved D. Germline values: CDR1 MNHEY, CDR2 SVGEGT. The CDR3 is made up of 16 amino acids. The V end was cut by 3 bases, the J end by 0 bases, with 12 bases between. CDR3 residues: CASSYRDIYSNQPQHF. CDR3 in DNA: TGTGCCAGCAGTTATCGAGACATATATAGCAATCAGCCCCAGCATTTT.

This clonotype was recorded a few times. This chain links TRBV5-1 with TRBJ2-1, with 7 bases aligning to TRBD1. Looked up from germline, CDR1 is SGHRS and CDR2 is YFSETQ. V lost 2 bases to trimming and J lost 6 bases; unmatched junction nucleotides: 5. CDR3 size: 14 residues. The CDR3 coding sequence is TGCGCCAGCAGCTTAACACAGGGGATCAATGAGCAGTTCTTC. The encoded protein is CASSLTQGINEQFF.

This chain links TRBV20-1 with TRBJ1-2, with D possibly being TRBD1 (6 bases). The germline V gene has CDR1 DFQATT and CDR2 SNEGSKA (reference sequence). The CDR3 spans 12 residues. The V end lost 7 bases, the J end lost 5 bases, and 14 bases lay between the germline ends. CDR3 bases: TGCAGTGTGAGGGGACAAATTTATGGCTACACCTTC. This encodes CSVRGQIYGYTF.

The chain recombines TRBV12-3 or TRBV12-4 with TRBJ1-5; 9 nucleotides match TRBD1. The trim removed 1 base at V and 6 bases at J, leaving 1 base unmatched. The CDR3 covers 14 residues. The CDR3 sequence: CASSLGTGVQPQHF. In DNA form, the CDR3 reads TGTGCCAGCAGTTTAGGGACAGGGGTTCAGCCCCAGCATTTT.

This clonotype was seen a few times. The gene calls are TRBV18 and TRBJ1-1; the D gene is possibly TRBD1 (5 bases). V was trimmed by 2 bases and J by 8 bases, leaving 12 bases between them. The CDR3 is made up of 13 amino acids. Germline assignment: CDR1 KGHSH and CDR2 LQKENI. The DNA of the CDR3 is TGTGCCAGCTCACCAGGTGGGACGGCGGAAGCTTTCTTT. Its protein product is CASSPGGTAEAFF.

This clonotype occurred a few times. This rearrangement joins TRBV27 to TRBJ1-2; the D is unclear. Germline CDR1 is MNHEY and CDR2 is SMNVEV (reference sequence). V lost 5 bases and J lost 2, with 21 bases in between. The CDR3 loop spans 17 amino acids. For the CDR3, the DNA is TGTGCCAGCAGTCCCTATGCGGCCCAACCGGGGAACTATGGCTACACCTTC. Translating it yields CASSPYAAQPGNYGYTF.

V and J are TRBV5-1 and TRBJ2-2; 7 bases are a match to TRBD2. CDR1 and CDR2 from the germline V gene are SGHRS and YFSETQ. V shed 4 bases and J 1 base; nucleotides not matched to a gene: 4. This CDR3 comprises 15 residues. The CDR3, as DNA: TGCGCCAGCAGCCCCCTAGCGGAGAACACCGGGGAGCTGTTTTTT. This encodes CASSPLAENTGELFF.

The CDR3 DNA sequence: TGCGCCAGCAGCGTCCGGGGCGAGTATGGCTACACCTTC. This translates into CASSVRGEYGYTF. The V and J genes are TRBV5-1 and TRBJ1-2; a weak D match, TRBD1 (5 bases). The CDR3 spans 13 residues. Germline V gene data show CDR1 as SGHRS and CDR2 as YFSETQ. V shed 4 bases and J shed 5 bases, with 12 bases lying between them.

This clonotype was observed a few times. The chain has TRBV12-3 or TRBV12-4 and TRBJ1-5; no clear D gene. There are 13 residues in the CDR3. V was cut by 3 bases and J by 4 bases, with 7 bases left in between. Here the CDR3 reads CASSFQVNQPQHF. CDR3 DNA: TGTGCCAGCAGTTTTCAGGTTAATCAGCCCCAGCATTTT.

This clonotype was seen only a few times. The V and J genes are TRBV5-1 and TRBJ2-7, with 8 positions matching TRBD2. CDR1 SGHRS and CDR2 YFSETQ come from the germline V gene. With V trimmed by 3 bases and J by 1 base, 12 bases remained unmatched. CDR3 length: 17 residues. The CDR3 DNA sequence: TGCGCCAGCAGCTCCGTTCCCGGGAGGGCCGGATCCTACGAGCAGTACTTC. Its translation is CASSSVPGRAGSYEQYF.

This sequence joins TRBV14 and TRBJ2-2; a weak D match, TRBD2 (6 bases). The CDR3 covers 16 residues. V was clipped by 4 bases and J by 3 bases, with 15 bases between them. CDR1 is SGHDN and CDR2 is FVKESK in the germline V gene. The CDR3 protein is CASSLLTSGYTGELFF. The DNA of the CDR3 is TGTGCCAGCAGCCTTTTGACTAGTGGGTACACCGGGGAGCTGTTTTTT.

This clonotype was seen only a few times. The rearrangement uses TRBV5-1 and TRBJ2-1, with TRBD1 matching 9 bases. The V segment lost 2 bases and the J segment 3 bases; nucleotides outside the gene matches: 6. The germline gives CDR1 SGHRS, CDR2 YFSETQ. CDR3 length: 16 residues. CDR3 loop: CASSLGQGRDYNEQFF. In nucleotides, the CDR3 is TGCGCCAGCAGCTTAGGACAGGGGCGAGACTACAATGAGCAGTTCTTC.

The chain couples TRBV6-5 to TRBJ2-7; possibly TRBD2 for D (6 bases). Germline values: CDR1 MNHEY, CDR2 SVGAGI. V was pared by 2 bases and J by 0 bases, with 17 bases between. This CDR3 region has 17 residues. CDR3 bases: TGTGCCAGCAGTTACCTGAACCCGGGACTTTCCTCCTACGAGCAGTACTTC. Translation gives CASSYLNPGLSSYEQYF.

This sequence joins TRBV29-1 and TRBJ1-1, with a possible D match to TRBD1 (5 bases). The CDR3 extends over 12 amino acids. The germline gives CDR1 SQVTM, CDR2 ANQGSEA. Trimming cost V 5 bases and J 0 bases, with 7 bases left between them. DNA for the CDR3: TGCAGCGTTAAGGGGTTGAACACTGAAGCTTTCTTT. Amino acid sequence: CSVKGLNTEAFF.

This clonotype has a handful of counts. V gene TRBV2 combines with J gene TRBJ2-3, with 7 bases lining up with TRBD1. Germline CDR1 and CDR2: SNHLY and FYNNEI. J gave up 3 bases and V 7 bases, and 7 bases lay outside the gene matches. This CDR3 contains 14 residues. In nucleotides, the CDR3 is TGTGCCAGCATTGAGGGGGCTCTGACAGATACGCAGTATTTT. Translating gives CASIEGALTDTQYF. The entire variable domain, with the rest obtained from reference TRBV2 and TRBJ2-3, is as follows: EPEVTQTPSHQVTQMGQEVILRCVPISNHLYFYWYRQILGQKVEFLVSFYNNEISEKSEIFDDQFSVERPDGSNFTLKIRSTKLEDSAMYFCASIEGALTDTQYFGPGTRLTVL.

In its sample, this clonotype was seen a few times. J is TRBJ2-7 and V is TRBV4-3; the D gene could be TRBD1 or TRBD2 (6 bases each). The CDR3 runs to 16 residues. The germline V gene has CDR1 LGHNA and CDR2 YSLEER. V lost 3 bases and J 0 bases, leaving 15 bases between the germline ends. The CDR3: CASSQKGGVRSYEQYF. The CDR3, as DNA: TGCGCCAGCAGCCAGAAGGGGGGAGTTCGCTCCTACGAGCAGTACTTC.

This chain links TRBV7-2 with TRBJ2-7; no reliable D call. CDR1 SGHTA and CDR2 FQGNSA come from the germline V gene. Trimming took 2 bases from V and 7 from J, leaving 12 bases between them. CDR3 length: 13 amino acids. CDR3 DNA sequence: TGTGCCAGCAGCTTATCAGGTTTGGGGGAGCAGTACTTC. Translation: CASSLSGLGEQYF.

The chain is built from TRBV4-2 and TRBJ1-1; weak D call: TRBD1 (5 bases). The germline V gene has CDR1 LGHNA and CDR2 YNFKEQ. This CDR3 spans 15 amino acids. The V and J ends lost 3 bases and 4 bases respectively, with 15 bases between them. The CDR3 DNA reads as TGTGCCAGCAGCCAGCGGGGTGGGGGGGGCACTGAAGCTTTCTTT. Protein sequence: CASSQRGGGGTEAFF.

There are a few counts of this clonotype. The CDR3, as DNA: TGTGCCACCAGCGCGGGCGGCTACGAGCAGTACTTC. Translated: CATSAGGYEQYF. V is TRBV24-1 and J is TRBJ2-7; D possibly corresponds to TRBD2 (5 bases). The V and J ends lost 7 bases and 3 bases respectively, with 9 bases between them. In germline, CDR1 is KGHDR, CDR2 SFDVKD. CDR3 length: 12 amino acids.

The V call is TRBV24-1, the J call TRBJ2-2; weak D call: TRBD1 (6 bases). V lost 7 bases and J 5 bases, leaving 10 bases between the germline ends. From germline, CDR1 is KGHDR and CDR2 SFDVKD. The CDR3 contains 13 residues. The CDR3 sequence is CATSLTGTGELFF. Here the CDR3 DNA reads TGTGCCACCAGCCTAACAGGGACCGGGGAGCTGTTTTTT.

The rearrangement uses TRBV2 and TRBJ2-2; TRBD1 aligns across 8 bases. Germline V lookup: CDR1 SNHLY, CDR2 FYNNEI. Trimming removed 3 bases from V and 2 bases from J; junction bases left unmatched: 5. The CDR3 is made up of 16 amino acids. DNA of the CDR3: TGTGCCAGCAGTGACCCGGACAGGGTAAACACCGGGGAGCTGTTTTTT. Translating it yields CASSDPDRVNTGELFF.